This T cell receptor (beta chain) was sequenced during a study of cytotoxic CD8 clonotypes in ibrutinib-treated CLL. Study background: Some 25 partial and 2 complete responses; at median about 63 months, about 14 remitted, some 12 progressed.

Deep sequencing aimed at 1 in 200,000 to 1 in 1 million T cells' resolution. The method was immunoSEQ multiplex PCR; TCRdb's version includes in-frame clones alone and lacks a portion of them. In the table there are about 310,000 clones, approximately 80% of which are singletons. The CDR3 runs 15 residues. J gave up 3 bases and V 4 bases, and 3 bases lay outside the gene matches. Germline V gene lookup returns CDR1 SGHRS and CDR2 YFSETQ. As input for TCR beta libraries, around 2 micrograms of genomic DNA came from cryopreserved PBMCs. The J gene is TRBJ2-7, the V gene TRBV5-1; 14 bases are a match to TRBD2. The receptor comes from a human donor with chronic lymphocytic leukemia. This specimen was PBMCs, taken before ibrutinib treatment. The CDR3 coding sequence is TGCGCCAGCAGCCCGGGACTAGCGGGAGTCTACGAGCAGTACTTC. Residues: CASSPGLAGVYEQYF.